The clone carrying this T cell receptor (beta chain) was seen repeatedly, ten times or more. What it binds is not known. This sample was included in a study of CD8 T cells in ankylosing spondylitis. Generation of TCR beta libraries employed quantitative 5'-RACE incorporating molecular barcodes. Using its own MiXCR run on the 5' RACE reads, TCRdb lists one record per CDR3 protein. This repertoire shows 150,000 to 200,000 distinct CDR3 sequences, 13% found once; its top ten account for 11%. Study outcomes and limitations: Enrichment of disease-linked clones was reportedly significant in matched ankylosing spondylitis synovial fluid.

The sequence was obtained from a female donor with ankylosing spondylitis or in good health (not recorded which). The material sequenced was blood, either unsorted or a sorted T cell fraction (not recorded which).

CDR3 residues: CATSRVLGLTTDTQYF. In nucleotides, the CDR3 is TGTGCCACCAGCAGGGTTCTCGGGTTAACCACAGATACGCAGTATTTT. The chain links TRBV15 to TRBJ2-3; no reliable D call. Trimming removed 3 bases from V and 2 bases from J, with 15 bases in between. The V gene's germline CDR1 is LNHNV and CDR2 YYDKDF (reference sequence). The CDR3 is 16 amino acids.